This entry concerns a single T cell receptor beta chain. This clonotype was counted a few times. Its specific antigen is unknown. No per-base quality is available; no much larger clone lies one base away. This sample was taken from a study of T-cell memory formation after mild COVID-19 (dated by TCRdb to the early 2020s). Notes on the research overall: Most TCR sequence clusters were specific to one of the two donors. The cohort was made up of two young adult volunteers, one female and one male, who were previously healthy. In two donors, T-cell clones that expanded and contracted after mild COVID-19 were followed by sequencing TCRalpha and TCRbeta repertoires longitudinally.

Broader findings and caveats from the paper: Only a couple of mild cases were covered in the study, and larger cohorts including severe cases with pre-infection samples were considered necessary. Some responding clones were found in pre-infection memory, which suggests that pre-existing cross-reactive memory T cells took part in the SARS-CoV-2 response. The second-wave clones that peaked on day 37 were not confirmed to be SARS-CoV-2 specific. Balanced CD4/CD8 phenotypes were observed for clones contracting from day 15 to 85, whereas a bias towards CD4+ was observed for a second wave of clones expanding from day 15 to 37. Contracting CD4+ clones appeared mostly in the CM and EM memory subsets, whereas CD8+ clones were enriched in EMRA.

Ficoll-Paque density gradient centrifugation was the method used to isolate PBMCs. The sequencing machine was an Illumina NovaSeq 6000. Using 5'RACE with constant-segment primers, TCRalpha and TCRbeta cDNA libraries were constructed, with sample barcodes and unique molecular identifiers added in the process. Trizol reagent was used to extract RNA from every sample. The libraries were amplified in two PCR steps, and the second step added a second sample barcode and Illumina TruSeq adapters. Libraries were sequenced on an Illumina NovaSeq with 2 x 150 bp paired-end reads. Regarding the original processing steps: Reads were demultiplexed and collapsed into UMI-guided consensus sequences with migec v1.2.7. Using mixcr v2.1.11, the UMI consensuses were aligned to TRA and TRB V and J templates and assembled into clonotypes. Clonotypes were classified as expanded or contracted when called significant by both edgeR and NoisET, with noise models trained on biological replicates. edgeR calls used a false discovery rate-adjusted p below 0.01 and a log2 fold-change threshold of 1. As an exploratory analysis of dynamics, max-normalized trajectories of the 1000 most abundant clonotypes were examined by PCA with hierarchical clustering. Separately sequenced CD4+ and CD8+ repertoires were used to assign the CD4 or CD8 phenotype of responding clones. TCRdb took the public reads, trimmed them with fastp at Q25, ran MiXCR for clone calling and kept in-frame beta chains. CDR3 protein sequences are deduplicated, and each keeps its most common genes and DNA. The authors' filters were not applied to this entry. The sample contains around 450,000 distinct CDR3 sequences, 20% to 25% of them found a single time. The top ten constitute roughly 8.9% of the sample.

Taken from the germline V gene, the CDR1 and CDR2 loops are SQVTM and ANQGSEA. From cysteine to phenylalanine, the CDR3 is 15 amino acids long. CDR3 DNA only is kept here, 45 bases in frame from base 1. Here V drops 6 bases and J drops 0 bases, and the junction holds 10 bases not matched to any gene. Sequenced sample: PBMCs or a T cell subset sorted from them (not recorded which). This sequence was found in an adult woman who had mild COVID-19 (a few samples of this study predate the infection). The sample titles of this study are shuffled in the database, so cell type and time point are left out; the donor was told from shared clones. The sequence joins TRBV29-1 to TRBJ1-1; 7 of the junction bases match TRBD1. CDR3 loop: CSVRQGSGMNTEAFF. The nucleotides read TGCAGCGTGAGACAGGGCTCTGGTATGAACACTGAAGCTTTCTTT.